Listed here are 8 T cell receptor beta chains from one sample, sequenced in a study of blood T cell repertoires in COVID-19. The data were produced by immunoSEQ multiplex PCR, yet TCRdb's version contains in-frame clones alone and is incomplete. The table lists fewer than 250,000 clones, about nine tenths of them singletons. Sequenced sample: peripheral blood. These receptors were collected from a woman aged 55-69 years with acute or convalescent COVID-19.

This CDR3 reads CASSPRQGGVETQYF. For the CDR3, the DNA is TGTGCCAGCAGCCCCCGACAGGGGGGTGTGGAGACCCAGTACTTC. The chain joins TRBV7-6 to TRBJ2-5; 9 nucleotides line up with TRBD1. This CDR3 has 15 residues. Germline lookup yields CDR1 SGHVS and CDR2 FNYEAQ. Unmatched junction bases numbered 9, after V lost 5 bases and J lost 5 bases.

CDR3 amino acids: CASTWGGRNNEQFF. Here the CDR3 DNA reads TGTGCCAGTACTTGGGGGGGGCGGAACAATGAGCAGTTCTTC. The V gene is TRBV19, the J gene TRBJ2-1; possible D gene TRBD2, 7 bases. Per germline, CDR1 LNHDA and CDR2 SQIVND (reference sequence). The CDR3 has 14 amino acids. V was trimmed by 7 bases and J by 5 bases, leaving 15 bases between them. Combining the CDR3 with reference TRBV19 and TRBJ2-1 gives the whole variable domain DGGITQSPKYLFRKEGQNVTLSCEQNLNHDAMYWYRQDPGQGLRLIYYSQIVNDFQKGDIAEGYSVSREKKESFPLTVTSAQKNPTAFYLCASTWGGRNNEQFFGPGTRLTVL.

In this sample, this clone turned up a few times. This rearrangement joins TRBV25-1 to TRBJ1-2; no definite D call. The V gene's germline CDR1 is MGHDK and CDR2 SYGVNS. The CDR3 totals 13 residues. V lost 6 bases and J lost 2, with 10 bases in between. CDR3 region: CASRPQENYGYTF. CDR3 coding DNA: TGTGCCAGCAGGCCACAAGAAAACTATGGCTACACCTTC.

The chain couples TRBV11-2 to TRBJ2-5; 9 positions agree with TRBD2. Germline-derived CDR1 and CDR2 are SGHAT and FQNNGV. The CDR3 covers 17 residues. Losses at the gene ends were 4 bases for V and 5 bases for J; bases not matched to a gene: 14. CDR3 loop: CASSSQGGGGAGETQYF. The DNA of the CDR3 is TGTGCCAGCAGCTCCCAAGGTGGCGGGGGGGCTGGTGAGACCCAGTACTTC.

The rearrangement uses TRBV18 and TRBJ1-2; D not certain. V lost 6 bases and J lost 4, with 9 bases in between. CDR3 length equals 12 residues. In germline, CDR1 is KGHSH, CDR2 LQKENI. The CDR3 sequence: CASSDTLYGYTF. CDR3 sequence (DNA): TGTGCCAGCTCCGACACCCTCTATGGCTACACCTTC.

This clone has a handful of counts. This chain joins TRBV27 and TRBJ2-7; 13 nucleotides line up with TRBD2. CDR1 MNHEY and CDR2 SMNVEV come from the germline V gene (reference sequence). J gave up 2 bases and V 6 bases, and 4 bases lay outside the gene matches. The length of the CDR3 is 15 residues. The CDR3 reads CASRKLAGGTYEQYF. CDR3 DNA sequence: TGTGCCAGCAGAAAACTAGCGGGAGGGACCTACGAGCAGTACTTC.

The J gene is TRBJ1-2, the V gene TRBV6-5, with D hard to call. Germline CDR1 and CDR2: MNHEY and SVGAGI. V was cut by 2 bases and J by 7 bases, with 11 bases left in between. This CDR3 is built from 13 residues. The CDR3 DNA reads TGTGCCAGCAGTTACGAGGGAATAGGTGGCTACACCTTC. Translating it yields CASSYEGIGGYTF.

The chain has TRBV19 and TRBJ1-3; tentatively, D is TRBD1 (5 bases). Trimming pared 7 bases from V and 4 bases from J, leaving 14 bases between. Germline lookup yields CDR1 LNHDA and CDR2 SQIVND (reference sequence). The CDR3 has 14 amino acids. DNA of the CDR3: TGTGCCAGTAACCCGACAGAGCCCGGAAACACCATATATTTT. This translates into CASNPTEPGNTIYF.